This T cell receptor (beta chain) was observed in a study of T-cell memory formation after mild COVID-19. From the 5' RACE reads, TCRdb called clonotypes with MiXCR, one entry per CDR3 protein. The data contain approximately 390,000 distinct CDR3 sequences, approximately 15% of them singletons. Trimming took off 5 bases at V and 6 bases at J, with 16 bases between the two ends. The CDR3 runs to 15 residues. The V gene's germline CDR1 is MNHEY and CDR2 SVGAGI. The clonotype originates from a man aged 18-30 years who had mild COVID-19 (a few samples of this study predate the infection). Cell type and time point are not known. The V call is TRBV6-5, the J call TRBJ2-2, with a tentative D call TRBD2 (6 bases). Material: PBMCs or a T cell subset sorted from them (not recorded which). CDR3 loop: CASSNGGTGAGELFF. Written as DNA, the CDR3 is TGTGCCAGCAGTAACGGGGGAACGGGGGCCGGGGAGCTGTTTTTT.